The rows below give T cell receptor beta chains drawn from one sample of a study of cytomegalovirus exposure and HLA in healthy donors. Generated by immunoSEQ multiplex PCR, the TCRdb table keeps only in-frame clones and is missing some. The sample includes 90,000 to 150,000 clones, more than 60% of them seen just once. The specimen was PBMCs. These receptors all come from a woman between 40 and 50 years old in good health and CMV-seronegative. Each CDR3 is given without its conserved first and last residue. Clone size appears in some rows only: once, few, many, or a class for an expanded clone.

J gene: TRBJ2-1
clone size: NA
V gene: TRBV2
CDR3 protein: ASSERQPPYNEQF

J gene: TRBJ1-2
clone size: NA
V gene: TRBV6-5
CDR3 protein: ASSSEDFYGYT

J gene: TRBJ2-2
clone size: NA
V gene: TRBV6-6
CDR3 protein: ASSPFARNTGELF

J gene: TRBJ2-5
clone size: NA
V gene: TRBV11-2
CDR3 protein: ASSLLRRAQETQY

J gene: TRBJ2-7
clone size: few
V gene: TRBV2
CDR3 protein: ASSDKASGGFREEQGY

J gene: NA
clone size: few
V gene: TRBV5-4
CDR3 protein: ASSLDFTGTSAREQY

J gene: TRBJ2-7
clone size: NA
V gene: TRBV7-6
CDR3 protein: ASSRSAGSYEQY

J gene: TRBJ2-7
clone size: few
V gene: TRBV5-1
CDR3 protein: ASSSGGAPFVQY

J gene: TRBJ1-2
clone size: NA
V gene: TRBV6-5
CDR3 protein: ASSLTGSPRGYT

J gene: TRBJ1-6
clone size: NA
V gene: TRBV5-1
CDR3 protein: ASSLGRHATSPLH

J gene: TRBJ1-1
clone size: few
V gene: TRBV6-1
CDR3 protein: ATGGQRGNTEAF

J gene: TRBJ2-7
clone size: once
V gene: TRBV19
CDR3 protein: ASSIAEGMGEQY

J gene: TRBJ2-3
clone size: NA
V gene: TRBV29-1
CDR3 protein: SVDFWLAGGDDTDTQY

J gene: TRBJ2-1
clone size: NA
V gene: TRBV5-4
CDR3 protein: ASSHSGGGYNEQF

J gene: TRBJ2-4
clone size: many
V gene: TRBV4-3
CDR3 protein: ASSQEGAEGNIQY

J gene: TRBJ1-2
clone size: NA
V gene: TRBV7-2
CDR3 protein: ASSLATGNYGYT

J gene: TRBJ2-5
clone size: NA
V gene: TRBV9
CDR3 protein: ASSETGLAVETQY

J gene: TRBJ2-7
clone size: NA
V gene: TRBV7-9
CDR3 protein: SSSLGHILSYEQY

J gene: TRBJ2-2
clone size: NA
V gene: TRBV28
CDR3 protein: ASSLGGRSPGELF

J gene: TRBJ1-1
clone size: NA
V gene: TRBV28
CDR3 protein: ASSLVGGFTEAF

J gene: TRBJ2-2
clone size: NA
V gene: TRBV7-2
CDR3 protein: ASSLNGLRASSGELF

J gene: TRBJ2-7
clone size: NA
V gene: TRBV4-2
CDR3 protein: ASSQGLSGLAYEQY